This is a list of T cell receptor beta chains from one sample in a study of T cells in localized non-small cell lung cancer. Method: immunoSEQ multiplex PCR; TCRdb's copy keeps in-frame clones and lacks some. The table lists approximately 76,000 clones, approximately 80% of them singletons, with 7.5% to 10% in the top ten. Sample: peripheral blood, taken before any cancer treatment. The source of these receptors is a female donor of 60 years or more with stage I lung adenocarcinoma. Both conserved end residues are part of each CDR3. The D gene is left open where the match is weak. Not every row has a clone size; where given, it reads once, few, many or a size class.

j_call d_call v_call clone_size cdr3_aa cdr3_nt
TRBJ2-1 . TRBV7-9 . CASSFVMGDSYNEQFF TGTGCCAGCAGCTTCGTTATGGGAGACTCCTACAATGAGCAGTTCTTC
TRBJ1-2 . TRBV5-4 . CASSHARDRTLYGYTF TGTGCCAGCAGCCACGCGCGGGACCGAACCCTCTATGGCTACACCTTC
TRBJ1-5 . TRBV2 few CASSAPWGSNQPQHF TGTGCCAGCAGTGCCCCGTGGGGGAGCAATCAGCCCCAGCATTTT
TRBJ1-2 . TRBV4-3 . CASSQVVYSDYGYTF TGCGCCAGCAGCCAAGTCGTTTACAGCGACTATGGCTACACCTTC
TRBJ2-7 TRBD2 TRBV9 . CASSVDGGGAYEQYF TGTGCCAGCAGCGTAGATGGGGGAGGGGCCTACGAGCAGTACTTC
TRBJ1-2 TRBD1 TRBV5-6 . CASNHQGDYGYTF TGTGCCAGCAACCACCAGGGGGACTATGGCTACACCTTC
TRBJ2-5 . TRBV5-6 . CASSLGLEQETQYF TGTGCCAGCAGCTTGGGGCTGGAGCAAGAGACCCAGTACTTC
TRBJ1-3 . TRBV5-5 . CAPLPIHSGNTIYF TGTGCTCCCCTGCCAATCCACTCTGGAAACACCATATATTTT
TRBJ1-2 . TRBV5-1 few CASNPGGYGYTF TGCGCCAGCAACCCGGGGGGATATGGCTACACCTTC
TRBJ1-6 TRBD1 TRBV7-9 . CASSYAGGGGSPLHF TGTGCCAGCAGCTATGCAGGGGGTGGCGGTTCACCCCTCCACTTT
TRBJ1-1 . TRBV29-1 . CSVGALNEAFF TGCAGCGTTGGGGCTTTGAACGAAGCTTTCTTT
TRBJ2-2 TRBD1 TRBV7-2 . CASSLGQGGVGELFF TGTGCCAGCAGCTTGGGACAGGGCGGAGTCGGGGAGCTGTTTTTT
TRBJ1-1 . TRBV11-3 . CASSLQEDTEAFF TGTGCCAGCAGCTTACAGGAGGACACTGAAGCTTTCTTT
TRBJ1-5 TRBD1 TRBV28 . CASSFNRDREKAPQHF TGTGCCAGCAGTTTTAATCGGGACAGGGAAAAGGCTCCCCAGCATTTT
TRBJ1-3 TRBD1 TRBV28 . CASSLQGAGGNTIYF TGTGCCAGCAGTTTACAGGGGGCTGGTGGAAACACCATATATTTT
TRBJ1-2 . TRBV19 . CASSAPGGYGYTF TGTGCCAGTAGTGCCCCGGGGGGCTATGGCTACACCTTC
TRBJ2-7 TRBD2 TRBV27 . CASNPVAGGNHYEQYF TGTGCCAGCAACCCGGTAGCGGGAGGGAATCACTACGAGCAGTACTTC
TRBJ1-5 TRBD1 TRBV19 . CASSIGTGRSNQPQHF TGTGCCAGTAGTATAGGGACAGGGCGCAGCAATCAGCCCCAGCATTTT
TRBJ1-1 . TRBV30 . CACTNARGSTEAFF TGTGCCTGCACTAACGCGCGGGGGAGCACTGAAGCTTTCTTT
TRBJ2-1 . TRBV5-1 . CASSLTEVAGGYNEQFF TGCGCCAGCAGCTTGACCGAGGTTGCAGGGGGGTACAATGAGCAGTTCTTC
TRBJ1-2 . TRBV5-1 . CASSLGATGYGYTF TGCGCCAGCAGCTTGGGCGCGACGGGCTATGGCTACACCTTC
TRBJ1-1 . TRBV9 . CASSVGGMNTEAFF TGTGCCAGCAGCGTAGGGGGGATGAACACTGAAGCTTTCTTT
TRBJ2-5 . TRBV5-1 . CASSLGQLVSGETQYF TGCGCCAGCAGCTTGGGGCAGCTCGTGTCGGGAGAGACCCAGTACTTC
TRBJ1-4 . TRBV28 . CASRPGGYEKLFF TGTGCCAGCAGACCAGGAGGTTATGAAAAACTGTTTTTT
TRBJ1-3 . TRBV7-6 . CASSRDVGPGNTIYF TGTGCCAGCAGCAGGGACGTGGGACCTGGAAACACCATATATTTT
TRBJ2-2 . TRBV6-5 . CASTRVNTGELFF TGTGCCAGCACCAGGGTAAACACCGGGGAGCTGTTTTTT
TRBJ1-2 TRBD1 TRBV6-6 . CASKGDRASGYTF TGTGCCAGCAAGGGGGACAGGGCAAGTGGCTACACCTTC
TRBJ1-1 . TRBV5-4 . CASKEGQRTEAFF TGTGCCAGCAAGGAGGGGCAGAGGACTGAAGCTTTCTTT
TRBJ2-3 TRBD1 TRBV9 . CASSTHLRTGGATDTQYF TGTGCCAGCAGCACTCACCTAAGGACAGGGGGCGCGACAGATACGCAGTATTTT
TRBJ1-1 TRBD1 TRBV9 . CASSRPGQGSGDTEAFF TGTGCCAGCAGCCGACCGGGACAGGGATCGGGGGACACTGAAGCTTTCTTT
TRBJ1-6 . TRBV7-2 . CASRPGGNAHSPLHF TGTGCCAGCAGACCCGGCGGGAACGCTCATTCACCCCTCCACTTT
TRBJ2-5 . TRBV4-2 . CASSQDGQGGETQYF TGTGCCAGCAGCCAAGATGGTCAGGGTGGAGAGACCCAGTACTTC
TRBJ1-2 . TRBV6-5 . CASSEGQNLYGYTF TGTGCCAGCAGTGAAGGACAGAACCTATATGGCTACACCTTC
TRBJ2-7 . TRBV18 . CASSPRQESYEQYF TGTGCCAGCTCACCACGACAGGAGTCCTACGAGCAGTACTTC
TRBJ1-5 . TRBV18 . CASSLAQGNQPQHF TGTGCCAGCTCACTTGCCCAGGGAAATCAGCCCCAGCATTTT
TRBJ2-3 . TRBV7-2 . CASSPSLSTDTQYF TGTGCCAGCAGCCCATCGCTTAGCACAGATACGCAGTATTTT
TRBJ1-1 . TRBV7-6 few CASSPQGAAEAFF TGTGCCAGCAGCCCCCAAGGTGCCGCTGAAGCTTTCTTT
TRBJ1-3 TRBD1 TRBV5-1 . CASSLGTGGSGSGNTIYF TGCGCCAGCAGCCTGGGGACAGGGGGCTCGGGGTCTGGAAACACCATATATTTT
TRBJ1-1 TRBD1 TRBV6-5 once CASSLNVGQYAEAFF TGTGCCAGCAGTTTAAATGTGGGACAGTATGCTGAAGCTTTCTTT
TRBJ2-2 . TRBV28 . CASRQQGFGTGELFF TGTGCCAGCAGGCAGCAGGGGTTTGGCACCGGGGAGCTGTTTTTT
TRBJ2-6 . TRBV19 . CASSIDSLSGANVLTF TGTGCCAGTAGTATAGACAGTTTATCTGGGGCCAACGTCCTGACTTTC
TRBJ1-1 . TRBV29-1 few CSVGIATEAFF TGCAGCGTAGGGATAGCCACTGAAGCTTTCTTT
TRBJ2-7 . TRBV5-1 few CASSPLGRGAEQYF TGCGCCAGCAGCCCCCTGGGCAGGGGAGCGGAGCAGTACTTC
TRBJ1-6 . TRBV6-6 . CASTYSGVRSPLHF TGTGCCAGCACCTACTCGGGAGTACGGTCACCCCTCCACTTT
TRBJ2-7 TRBD1 TRBV7-9 . CASSYPLTGWVRHEQYF TGTGCCAGCAGCTATCCTTTGACAGGGTGGGTGAGGCACGAGCAGTACTTC
TRBJ1-2 . TRBV7-2 . CASSLLRGANGYTF TGTGCCAGCAGCTTACTTAGGGGGGCGAATGGCTACACCTTC
TRBJ1-2 . TRBV5-1 . CASSLAPGTAVYGYTF TGCGCCAGCAGCTTGGCCCCTGGCACGGCGGTCTATGGCTACACCTTC
TRBJ1-1 . TRBV30 few CAWSVLRGNTEAFF TGTGCCTGGAGTGTACTCAGAGGGAACACTGAAGCTTTCTTT